These T cell receptor beta chains were read from a single sample in a study of control samples from healthy donors and cancer patients. TCRdb's table, derived via immunoSEQ multiplex PCR, lists solely in-frame clones and lacks some. The profile shows roughly 120,000 clones, approximately 90% of them singletons. The sequencing input was PBMCs. These TCRs come from a woman aged 55-69 years with lung cancer. CDR3s include the opening cysteine and the closing phenylalanine or tryptophan. D genes are given only for firm matches. Part of the rows lack a size; the others show once, few, many or a class for expanded clones.

clone_size: NA
j_call: TRBJ1-1
v_call: TRBV6-5
d_call: TRBD1
cdr3_aa: CASSPQGDTEAFF
cdr3_nt: TGTGCCAGCAGTCCCCAGGGGGACACTGAAGCTTTCTTT

clone_size: NA
j_call: TRBJ2-1
v_call: TRBV10-3
d_call: TRBD2
cdr3_aa: CAISEGTIAGVNNEQFF
cdr3_nt: TGTGCCATCAGTGAGGGGACAATAGCGGGGGTTAACAATGAGCAGTTCTTC

clone_size: NA
j_call: TRBJ2-7
v_call: TRBV12-5
d_call: TRBD2
cdr3_aa: CASGPGRGRAYEQYF
cdr3_nt: TGTGCTAGTGGCCCGGGGAGAGGGAGGGCCTACGAGCAGTACTTC

clone_size: NA
j_call: TRBJ2-6
v_call: TRBV7-8
d_call: TRBD2
cdr3_aa: CASSLTPGLAGSSGANVLTF
cdr3_nt: TGTGCCAGCAGCTTAACCCCCGGGCTAGCGGGGAGCTCTGGGGCCAACGTCCTGACTTTC

clone_size: NA
j_call: TRBJ2-7
v_call: TRBV2
d_call: TRBD2
cdr3_aa: CASFGASGIKIYEQYF
cdr3_nt: TGTGCCAGCTTTGGGGCTAGCGGGATCAAGATTTACGAGCAGTACTTC

clone_size: once
j_call: TRBJ1-2
v_call: TRBV18
d_call: NA
cdr3_aa: CASSPAHGVDGYTF
cdr3_nt: TGTGCCAGCTCACCAGCCCACGGGGTTGATGGCTACACCTTC

clone_size: NA
j_call: TRBJ1-1
v_call: TRBV18
d_call: TRBD1
cdr3_aa: CASSPRQGTRNTEAFF
cdr3_nt: TGTGCCAGCTCACCACGACAGGGAACGAGGAACACTGAAGCTTTCTTT

clone_size: NA
j_call: TRBJ1-2
v_call: TRBV6-5
d_call: NA
cdr3_aa: CASSDPGDGYTF
cdr3_nt: TGTGCCAGCAGCGACCCGGGAGACGGCTACACCTTC

clone_size: NA
j_call: TRBJ1-1
v_call: TRBV2
d_call: TRBD1
cdr3_aa: CATEPQGASTEAFF
cdr3_nt: TGTGCCACCGAACCCCAGGGGGCGAGCACTGAAGCTTTCTTT

clone_size: NA
j_call: TRBJ1-5
v_call: TRBV5-1
d_call: NA
cdr3_aa: CASSLGREKANQPQHF
cdr3_nt: TGCGCCAGCAGCTTGGGACGGGAAAAGGCCAATCAGCCCCAGCATTTT

clone_size: NA
j_call: TRBJ1-1
v_call: TRBV11-2
d_call: NA
cdr3_aa: CASSSYLNTEAFF
cdr3_nt: TGTGCCAGCAGTTCCTATCTGAACACTGAAGCTTTCTTT

clone_size: NA
j_call: TRBJ1-4
v_call: TRBV4-1
d_call: NA
cdr3_aa: CASSRSHANEKLFF
cdr3_nt: TGCGCCAGCAGCCGTAGTCATGCTAATGAAAAACTGTTTTTT

clone_size: NA
j_call: TRBJ2-1
v_call: TRBV3-1/TRBV3-2
d_call: TRBD2
cdr3_aa: CASSQDSVGGIEQFF
cdr3_nt: TGTGCCAGCAGCCAAGATTCCGTCGGGGGGATTGAGCAGTTCTTC

clone_size: once
j_call: TRBJ1-2
v_call: TRBV4-1
d_call: NA
cdr3_aa: CASADTAGYNYGYTF
cdr3_nt: TGCGCCAGCGCGGACACAGCTGGGTACAACTATGGCTACACCTTC

clone_size: NA
j_call: TRBJ1-6
v_call: TRBV5-1
d_call: NA
cdr3_aa: CASSLEGPDSPLHF
cdr3_nt: TGCGCCAGCAGCTTGGAGGGGCCCGATTCACCCCTCCACTTT

clone_size: NA
j_call: TRBJ2-1
v_call: TRBV5-4
d_call: TRBD2
cdr3_aa: CASSRTSDSYNEQFF
cdr3_nt: TGTGCCAGCAGTAGGACTAGCGACTCGTACAATGAGCAGTTCTTC

clone_size: NA
j_call: TRBJ2-6
v_call: TRBV4-3
d_call: TRBD2
cdr3_aa: CASSQDTSGVSGANVLTF
cdr3_nt: TGCGCCAGCAGCCAAGACACTAGCGGGGTCTCTGGGGCCAACGTCCTGACTTTC

clone_size: NA
j_call: TRBJ2-3
v_call: TRBV9
d_call: TRBD2
cdr3_aa: CASSEASGRTDTQYF
cdr3_nt: TGTGCCAGCAGCGAGGCTAGCGGGAGAACAGATACGCAGTATTTT

clone_size: NA
j_call: TRBJ2-1
v_call: TRBV2
d_call: NA
cdr3_aa: CASTRVGSGNEQFF
cdr3_nt: TGTGCCAGCACCCGAGTCGGGAGCGGGAATGAGCAGTTCTTC

clone_size: NA
j_call: TRBJ1-1
v_call: TRBV5-6
d_call: TRBD1
cdr3_aa: CASSLDRGPEAFF
cdr3_nt: TGTGCCAGCAGCCTAGACAGGGGCCCTGAAGCTTTCTTT

clone_size: NA
j_call: TRBJ1-6
v_call: TRBV5-8
d_call: TRBD1
cdr3_aa: CASSLETGGNSPLHF
cdr3_nt: TGTGCCAGCAGCCTTGAGACAGGGGGCAATTCACCCCTCCACTTT

clone_size: NA
j_call: TRBJ2-7
v_call: TRBV27
d_call: TRBD2
cdr3_aa: CASSLGQGTRLAGGKTYEQYF
cdr3_nt: TGTGCCAGCAGTTTGGGACAGGGGACCAGACTAGCGGGAGGGAAAACCTACGAGCAGTACTTC

clone_size: NA
j_call: TRBJ1-2
v_call: TRBV5-1
d_call: TRBD1
cdr3_aa: CASSLAQGQGGYTF
cdr3_nt: TGCGCCAGCAGCTTGGCCCAGGGACAGGGTGGCTACACCTTC

clone_size: NA
j_call: TRBJ2-7
v_call: TRBV3-1/TRBV3-2
d_call: TRBD2
cdr3_aa: CASSQSLGLAGGPDEQYF
cdr3_nt: TGTGCCAGCAGCCAAAGCCTAGGACTAGCGGGAGGGCCTGACGAGCAGTACTTC

clone_size: NA
j_call: TRBJ1-1
v_call: TRBV7-9
d_call: TRBD1
cdr3_aa: CASSFGTDEAFF
cdr3_nt: TGTGCCAGCAGCTTTGGGACAGATGAAGCTTTCTTT

clone_size: NA
j_call: TRBJ1-1
v_call: TRBV28
d_call: NA
cdr3_aa: CASSGLTGTEAFF
cdr3_nt: TGTGCCAGCAGCGGACTGACCGGCACTGAAGCTTTCTTT

clone_size: NA
j_call: TRBJ2-1
v_call: TRBV5-1
d_call: TRBD2
cdr3_aa: CASSLGGAGGLDNEQFF
cdr3_nt: TGCGCCAGCAGCTTAGGGGGAGCGGGGGGACTAGACAATGAGCAGTTCTTC

clone_size: NA
j_call: TRBJ1-1
v_call: TRBV7-2
d_call: NA
cdr3_aa: CASSLAFGGRTEAFF
cdr3_nt: TGTGCCAGCAGCTTAGCGTTCGGGGGGAGGACTGAAGCTTTCTTT

clone_size: NA
j_call: TRBJ1-6
v_call: TRBV4-1
d_call: TRBD1
cdr3_aa: CASSPFPSDRVNSPLHF
cdr3_nt: TGCGCCAGCAGCCCGTTTCCAAGTGACAGGGTTAATTCACCCCTCCACTTT

clone_size: NA
j_call: TRBJ2-7
v_call: TRBV5-1
d_call: NA
cdr3_aa: CASSLDSVSYEQYF
cdr3_nt: TGCGCCAGCAGCTTGGACAGCGTCTCCTACGAGCAGTACTTC

clone_size: NA
j_call: TRBJ1-2
v_call: TRBV20-1
d_call: TRBD1
cdr3_aa: CSASNMRAIQGALWLKTF
cdr3_nt: TGCAGTGCTAGTAATATGAGGGCGATACAGGGGGCTCTATGGCTAAAGACCTTC

clone_size: NA
j_call: TRBJ2-3
v_call: TRBV7-2
d_call: TRBD2
cdr3_aa: CASSLPSQRGVQATQYF
cdr3_nt: TGTGCCAGCAGCTTGCCCTCGCAGCGGGGGGTGCAGGCTACGCAGTATTTT